Given below is one T cell receptor beta chain in context. Data came from immunoSEQ multiplex PCR; TCRdb stores just in-frame clones and leaves some out. The sample gives around 30,000 clones, approximately 90% of which show up once; around 2.2% is in the top ten. The ends were cut back, 3 bases at V and 10 bases at J, with 10 bases in the middle. This CDR3 has 12 amino acids. The sample originates from a study of blood T cell repertoires in COVID-19. Study summary: PBMCs, B-cell-depleted T cells, or T cells were the source of the cDNA or gDNA that made up the material.

Sequences were obtained from peripheral blood. The sequence derives from a man aged 50 or older with active COVID-19. This chain joins TRBV12-3 or TRBV12-4 and TRBJ2-1, with a possible D match to TRBD1 (6 bases). This CDR3 is CASSLGANEQFF. CDR3 DNA: TGTGCCAGCAGTTTGGGGGCGAACGAGCAGTTCTTC.